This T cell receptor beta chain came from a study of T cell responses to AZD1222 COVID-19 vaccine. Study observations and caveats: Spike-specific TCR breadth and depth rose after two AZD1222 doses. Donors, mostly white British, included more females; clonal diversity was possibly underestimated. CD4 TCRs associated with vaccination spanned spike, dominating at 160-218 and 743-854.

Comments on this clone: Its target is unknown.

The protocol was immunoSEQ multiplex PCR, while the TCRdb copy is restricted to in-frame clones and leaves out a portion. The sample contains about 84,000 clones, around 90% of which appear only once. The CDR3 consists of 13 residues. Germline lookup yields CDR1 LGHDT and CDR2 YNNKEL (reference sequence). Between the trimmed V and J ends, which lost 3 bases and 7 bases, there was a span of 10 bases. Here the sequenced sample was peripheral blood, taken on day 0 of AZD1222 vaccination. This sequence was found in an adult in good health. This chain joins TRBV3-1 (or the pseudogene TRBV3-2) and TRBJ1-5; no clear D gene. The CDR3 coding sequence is TGTGCCAGCAGCCAGGTGGGTGGACAGCCCCAGCATTTT. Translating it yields CASSQVGGQPQHF.